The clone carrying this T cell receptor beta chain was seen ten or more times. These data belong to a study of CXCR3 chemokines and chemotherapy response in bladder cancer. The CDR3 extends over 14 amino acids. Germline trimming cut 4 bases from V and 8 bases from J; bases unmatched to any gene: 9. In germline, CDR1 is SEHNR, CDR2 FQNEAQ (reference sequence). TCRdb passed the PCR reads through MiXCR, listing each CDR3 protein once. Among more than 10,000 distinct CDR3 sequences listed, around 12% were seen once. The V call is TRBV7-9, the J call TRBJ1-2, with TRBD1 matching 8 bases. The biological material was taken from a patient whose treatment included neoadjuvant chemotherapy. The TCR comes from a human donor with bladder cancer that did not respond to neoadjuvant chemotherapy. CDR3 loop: CASSSLQGAEGYTF. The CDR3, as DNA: TGTGCCAGCAGCTCCCTCCAGGGGGCGGAGGGCTACACCTTC.